Below, one T cell receptor beta chain is given with its context. What it binds is unknown. Germline lookup yields CDR1 SGHKS and CDR2 YYEKEE (reference sequence). The CDR3 has 13 amino acids. V gave up 3 bases and J gave up 2 bases, with 8 bases separating them. This entry belongs to a study of OX40 agonist ivuxolimab in advanced cancers. Study background: Two cutaneous melanoma patients and one hepatocellular carcinoma patient, three in all, had partial responses.

Some clones are missing from TCRdb's copy, which holds only in-frame ones; the method was immunoSEQ multiplex PCR. The table records 100,000 or so clones, roughly 95% of them present only once. The study, taken as a whole, reports: Mean expanded clone counts were higher in CD8+ than CD4+ T cells.

The clonotype originates from an adult with an advanced solid tumor such as melanoma, head and neck, liver or kidney cancer. The chain recombines TRBV5-5 with TRBJ2-5; maybe TRBD1 (5 bases). The sequencing used CD4+ or CD8+ T cells sorted from blood, collected in a trial of the OX40 agonist ivuxolimab. The CDR3 DNA sequence: TGTGCCAGCAGCTCCAGGGTTCAAGAGACCCAGTACTTC. This gives the protein CASSSRVQETQYF.